This TCR beta chain was identified during a study of Ad26.COV2.S vaccination and SARS-CoV-2 variants. Study at large: Each vaccinee took Ad26.COV2.S intramuscularly, once or twice 56 days apart.

Trimming took 5 bases from V and 5 from J; bases not matched to a gene: 12. CDR1 MNHEY and CDR2 SMNVEV come from the germline V gene (reference sequence). The CDR3 loop spans 17 amino acids. Points on this clone: As yet, its antigen is unknown.

As for treatment: 15 to 20 received Ad26.COV2.S at low or high dose, single or two shots; about 5 received placebo; per-sample allocation not given. Specimen acquisition occurred on day 63 following the initial vaccine or placebo injection. Within Boston, the person who donated was an adult of 18-55 years. Some clones are missing from TCRdb's copy, which holds only in-frame ones; the method was immunoSEQ multiplex PCR. The data contain about 320,000 clones, roughly 80% of them singletons. Study-level results: Analyses of TCR breadth and depth may have underestimated total T cell responses.

The starting material was peripheral blood, obtained in a trial of Ad26.COV2.S vaccine versus placebo. The TCR sequence derives from a person between 18 and 59 years old who received the Ad26.COV2.S COVID-19 vaccine or a placebo. The rearrangement uses TRBV27 and TRBJ2-1; 10 bases are shared with TRBD2. The CDR3 protein is CASSPYALAGANNEQFF. CDR3 bases: TGTGCCAGCAGTCCGTACGCTCTAGCGGGGGCGAACAATGAGCAGTTCTTC.